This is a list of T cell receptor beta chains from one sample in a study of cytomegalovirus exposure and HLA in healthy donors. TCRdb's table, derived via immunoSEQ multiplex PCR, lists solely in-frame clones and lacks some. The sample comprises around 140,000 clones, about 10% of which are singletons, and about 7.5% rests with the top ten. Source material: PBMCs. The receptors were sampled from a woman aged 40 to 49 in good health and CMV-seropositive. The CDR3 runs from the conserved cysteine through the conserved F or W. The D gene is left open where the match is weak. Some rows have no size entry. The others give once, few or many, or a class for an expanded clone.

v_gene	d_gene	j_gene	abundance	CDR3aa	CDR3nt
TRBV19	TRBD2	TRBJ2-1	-	CASSPSGGLNNEQFF	TGTGCCAGTAGTCCTAGCGGGGGACTAAACAATGAGCAGTTCTTC
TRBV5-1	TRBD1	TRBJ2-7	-	CASSLAGQGFDEQYF	TGCGCCAGCAGCTTGGCTGGACAGGGGTTTGACGAGCAGTACTTC
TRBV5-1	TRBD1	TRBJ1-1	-	CASSRDSMNTEAFF	TGCGCCAGCAGCCGGGACAGTATGAACACTGAAGCTTTCTTT
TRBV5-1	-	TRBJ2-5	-	CASSLIGSETQYF	TGCGCCAGCAGCTTGATAGGGAGCGAGACCCAGTACTTC
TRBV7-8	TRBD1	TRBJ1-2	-	CASSLAGQGPNYGYTF	TGTGCCAGCAGCTTAGCGGGACAGGGACCTAACTATGGCTACACCTTC
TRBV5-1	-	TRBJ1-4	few	CASSLEGSNEKLFF	TGCGCCAGCAGCTTGGAGGGGTCAAATGAAAAACTGTTTTTT
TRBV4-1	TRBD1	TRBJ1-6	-	CASSQPRDSRNSPLHF	TGCGCCAGCAGCCAGCCCCGGGACAGCCGTAATTCACCCCTCCACTTT
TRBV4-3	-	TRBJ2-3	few	CASSLLRNSYSTDTQYF	TGCGCCAGCAGCCTGCTTCGTAACTCGTATAGCACAGATACGCAGTATTTT
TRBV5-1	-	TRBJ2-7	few	CASSFVPGSYEQYF	TGCGCCAGCAGCTTCGTACCGGGGAGCTACGAGCAGTACTTC
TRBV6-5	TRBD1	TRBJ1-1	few	CASSYSKGGEAFF	TGTGCCAGCAGTTACTCCAAAGGGGGCGAAGCTTTCTTT
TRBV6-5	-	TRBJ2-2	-	CASSFSSGSGELFF	TGTGCCAGCAGTTTTTCCTCGGGGTCCGGGGAGCTGTTTTTT
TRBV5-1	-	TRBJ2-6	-	CASSAGFSGANVLTF	TGCGCCAGCAGCGCGGGATTTTCCGGGGCCAACGTCCTGACTTTC
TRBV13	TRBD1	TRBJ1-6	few	CASSSTPGTGLGSPLHF	TGTGCCAGCAGCTCAACGCCCGGGACAGGTCTCGGTTCACCCCTCCACTTT
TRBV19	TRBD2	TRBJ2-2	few	CASSGTSGFPGELFF	TGTGCCAGTTCGGGGACTAGCGGCTTCCCCGGGGAGCTGTTTTTT
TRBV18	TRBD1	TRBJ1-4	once	CASSPDRVGTNEKLFF	TGTGCCAGCTCACCCGACAGGGTGGGGACTAATGAAAAACTGTTTTTT
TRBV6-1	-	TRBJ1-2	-	CASSELGDGGYTF	TGTGCCAGCAGTGAACTAGGGGATGGAGGCTACACCTTC
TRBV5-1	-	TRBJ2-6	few	CASSPQTGSSGANVLTF	TGCGCCAGCAGCCCCCAGACAGGCAGCTCTGGGGCCAACGTCCTGACTTTC
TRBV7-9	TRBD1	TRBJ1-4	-	CASSLVQGVDEKLFF	TGTGCCAGCAGCTTAGTGCAGGGGGTGGATGAAAAACTGTTTTTT
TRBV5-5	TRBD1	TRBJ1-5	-	CASSPGGMNQPQNF	TGTGCCAGCAGCCCAGGGGGGATGAATCAGCCCCAGAATTTT
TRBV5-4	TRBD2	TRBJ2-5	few	CASSLGTSGGAGQETQYF	TGTGCCAGCAGCTTGGGGACTAGCGGGGGGGCTGGGCAAGAGACCCAGTACTTC
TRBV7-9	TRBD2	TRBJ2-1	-	CASSSGLAGSLQRRFF	TGTGCCAGCAGCTCGGGACTAGCGGGGAGTTTACAACGTCGGTTCTTC
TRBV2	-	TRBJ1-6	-	CASGGVSGSYNSPLHF	TGTGCCAGCGGAGGGGTATCAGGGTCCTATAATTCACCCCTCCACTTT
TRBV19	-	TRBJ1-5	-	CASSEQGNQPQHF	TGTGCCAGTAGTGAGCAGGGGAATCAGCCCCAGCATTTT
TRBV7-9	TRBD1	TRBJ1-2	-	CASSLFPGIEGAGYTF	TGTGCCAGCAGCTTATTCCCAGGCATCGAGGGGGCGGGCTACACCTTC
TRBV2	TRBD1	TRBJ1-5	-	CASSDPLDRASQPQHF	TGTGCCAGCAGTGATCCCTTGGACAGGGCAAGTCAGCCCCAGCATTTT
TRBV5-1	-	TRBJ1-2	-	CASSFDRSRYTF	TGCGCCAGCAGCTTCGACAGGTCCCGCTACACCTTC
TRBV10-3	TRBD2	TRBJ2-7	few	CAISPTSGLSYEQYF	TGTGCCATCAGTCCGACTAGCGGGCTCTCCTACGAGCAGTACTTC
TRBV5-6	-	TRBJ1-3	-	CASSFWGLDTIYF	TGTGCCAGCAGCTTCTGGGGGCTGGACACCATATATTTT
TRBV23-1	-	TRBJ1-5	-	CASSPTPRGSQPQHF	TGCGCCAGCAGCCCTACGCCCAGGGGAAGTCAGCCCCAGCATTTT
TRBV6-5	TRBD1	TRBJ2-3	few	CASSSRTGADTQYF	TGTGCCAGCAGTTCGCGGACAGGGGCAGATACGCAGTATTTT
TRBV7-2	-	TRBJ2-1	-	CASSRLNNEQFF	TGTGCCAGCAGCCGGTTGAACAATGAGCAGTTCTTC
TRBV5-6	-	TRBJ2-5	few	CASSLSAGETQYF	TGTGCCAGCAGCTTGAGCGCCGGGGAGACCCAGTACTTC
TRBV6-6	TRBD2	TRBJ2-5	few	CASSLLAGGRETQYF	TGTGCCAGCAGTCTCCTAGCGGGGGGGCGAGAGACCCAGTACTTC
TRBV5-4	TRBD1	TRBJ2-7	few	CASSLGQGRYEQYF	TGTGCCAGCAGCCTCGGACAGGGGCGGTACGAGCAGTACTTC